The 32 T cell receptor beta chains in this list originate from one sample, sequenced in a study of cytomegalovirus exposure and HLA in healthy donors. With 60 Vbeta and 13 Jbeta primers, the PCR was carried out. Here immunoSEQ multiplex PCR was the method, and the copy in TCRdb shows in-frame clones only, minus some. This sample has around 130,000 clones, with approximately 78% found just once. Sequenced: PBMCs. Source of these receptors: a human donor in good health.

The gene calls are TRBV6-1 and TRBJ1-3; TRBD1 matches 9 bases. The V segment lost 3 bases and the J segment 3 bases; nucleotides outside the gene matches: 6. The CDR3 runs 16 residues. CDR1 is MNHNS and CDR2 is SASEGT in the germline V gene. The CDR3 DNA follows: TGTGCCAGCAGTGACCCGGGACAGGGCATTGGAAACACCATATATTTT. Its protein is CASSDPGQGIGNTIYF.

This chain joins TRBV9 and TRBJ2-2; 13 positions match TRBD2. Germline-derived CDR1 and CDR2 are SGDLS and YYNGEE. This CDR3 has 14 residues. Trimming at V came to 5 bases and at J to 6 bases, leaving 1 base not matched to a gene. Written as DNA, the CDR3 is TGTGCCAGCAGTACTAGCGGGGGGGCCGGGGAGCTGTTTTTT. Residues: CASSTSGGAGELFF.

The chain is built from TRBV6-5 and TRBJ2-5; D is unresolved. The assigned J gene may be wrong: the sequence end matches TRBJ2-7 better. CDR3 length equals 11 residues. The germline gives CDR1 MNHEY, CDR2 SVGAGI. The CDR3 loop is CASTSLSEQYF. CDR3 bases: TGTGCCAGCACTTCCCTCTCCGAGCAGTACTTC.

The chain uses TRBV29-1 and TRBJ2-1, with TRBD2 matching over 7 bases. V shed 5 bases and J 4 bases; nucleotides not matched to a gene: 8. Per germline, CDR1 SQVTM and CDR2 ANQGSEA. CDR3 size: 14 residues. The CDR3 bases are TGCAGCGTTTCCCCTAGCGGAATTTACAATGAGCAGTTCTTC. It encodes CSVSPSGIYNEQFF.

CDR3 amino acids: CASSLSSGMNTEAFF. In DNA, the CDR3 is TGTGCCAGCAGCTTATCTTCGGGGATGAACACTGAAGCTTTCTTT. The chain combines TRBV7-9 with TRBJ1-1, with unresolved D. This CDR3 region has 15 residues. Between the trimmed V and J ends, which lost 2 bases and 0 bases, there was a span of 10 bases. CDR1 is SEHNR and CDR2 is FQNEAQ in the germline V gene (reference sequence).

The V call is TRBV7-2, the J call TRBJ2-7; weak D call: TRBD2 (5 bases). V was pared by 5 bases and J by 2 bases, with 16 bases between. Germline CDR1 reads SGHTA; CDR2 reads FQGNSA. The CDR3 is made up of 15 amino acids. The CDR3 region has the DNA TGTGCCAGCAGCGCCTTAGGCCGGGGAACCTACGAGCAGTACTTC. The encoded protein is CASSALGRGTYEQYF.

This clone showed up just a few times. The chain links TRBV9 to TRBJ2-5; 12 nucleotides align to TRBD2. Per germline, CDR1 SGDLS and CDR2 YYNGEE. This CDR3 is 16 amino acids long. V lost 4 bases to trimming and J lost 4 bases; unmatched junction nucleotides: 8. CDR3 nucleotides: TGTGCCAGCAGCCCGTCTAGCGGGGGGGCCGGAGAGACCCAGTACTTC. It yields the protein CASSPSSGGAGETQYF. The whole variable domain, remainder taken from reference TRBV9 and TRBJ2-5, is DSGVTQTPKHLITATGQRVTLRCSPRSGDLSVYWYQQSLDQGLQFLIQYYNGEERAKGNILERFSAQQFPDLHSELNLSSLELGDSALYFCASSPSSGGAGETQYFGPGTRLLVL.

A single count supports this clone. Here the CDR3 DNA reads TGTGCCAGCAGCTCACAGGATTCCTATGGCTACACCTTC. Translated: CASSSQDSYGYTF. The chain links TRBV5-4 to TRBJ1-2, with D possibly TRBD1 on 5 matching bases. Germline lookup yields CDR1 SGHNT and CDR2 YYREEE (reference sequence). V was cut by 3 bases and J by 4 bases, with 10 bases left in between. This CDR3 is built from 13 residues.

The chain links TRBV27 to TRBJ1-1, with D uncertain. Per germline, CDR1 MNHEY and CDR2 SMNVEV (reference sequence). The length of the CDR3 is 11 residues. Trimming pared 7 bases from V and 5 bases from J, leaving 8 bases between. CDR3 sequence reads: CASTRGTEAFF. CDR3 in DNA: TGTGCCAGCACTAGAGGGACTGAAGCTTTCTTT.

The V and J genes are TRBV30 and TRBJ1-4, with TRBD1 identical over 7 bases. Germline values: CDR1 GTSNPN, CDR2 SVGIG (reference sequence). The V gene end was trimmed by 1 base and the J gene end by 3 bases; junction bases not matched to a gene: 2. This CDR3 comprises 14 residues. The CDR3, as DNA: TGTGCCTGGAGTGATACAGGGGCTAATGAAAAACTGTTTTTT. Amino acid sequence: CAWSDTGANEKLFF.

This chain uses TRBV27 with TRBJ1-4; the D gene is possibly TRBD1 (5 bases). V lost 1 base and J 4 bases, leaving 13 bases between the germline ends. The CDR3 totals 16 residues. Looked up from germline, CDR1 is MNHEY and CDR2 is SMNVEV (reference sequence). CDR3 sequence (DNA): TGTGCCAGCAGTTTATTGACAGCCGGACATAATGAAAAACTGTTTTTT. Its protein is CASSLLTAGHNEKLFF.

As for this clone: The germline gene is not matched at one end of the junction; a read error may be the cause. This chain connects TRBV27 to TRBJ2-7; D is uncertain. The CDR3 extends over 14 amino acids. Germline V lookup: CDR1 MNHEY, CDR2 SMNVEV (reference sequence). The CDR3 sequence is CASSIRSPSHEQYF. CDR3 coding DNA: TGTGCCAGCAGTATACGGAGTCCCTCCCACGAGCAGTACTTC.

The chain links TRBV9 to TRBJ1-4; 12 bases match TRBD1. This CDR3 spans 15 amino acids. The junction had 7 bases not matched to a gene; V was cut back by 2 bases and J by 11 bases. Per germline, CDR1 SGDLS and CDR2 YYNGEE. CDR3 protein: CASSVGTGGVGKLFF. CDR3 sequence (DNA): TGTGCCAGCAGCGTCGGGACAGGGGGCGTAGGGAAACTGTTTTTT.

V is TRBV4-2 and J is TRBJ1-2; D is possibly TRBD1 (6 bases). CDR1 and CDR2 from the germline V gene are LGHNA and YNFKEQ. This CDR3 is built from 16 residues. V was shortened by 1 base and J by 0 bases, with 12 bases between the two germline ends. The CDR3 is CASSQVQGPTNYGYTF. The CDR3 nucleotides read TGTGCCAGCAGCCAAGTTCAGGGGCCGACTAACTATGGCTACACCTTC.

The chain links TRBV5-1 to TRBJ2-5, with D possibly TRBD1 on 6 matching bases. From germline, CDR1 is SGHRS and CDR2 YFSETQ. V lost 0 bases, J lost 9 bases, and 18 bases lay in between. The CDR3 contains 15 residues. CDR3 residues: CASSLGGQQGEAQYF. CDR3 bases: TGCGCCAGCAGCTTGGGAGGACAGCAAGGTGAGGCCCAGTACTTC.

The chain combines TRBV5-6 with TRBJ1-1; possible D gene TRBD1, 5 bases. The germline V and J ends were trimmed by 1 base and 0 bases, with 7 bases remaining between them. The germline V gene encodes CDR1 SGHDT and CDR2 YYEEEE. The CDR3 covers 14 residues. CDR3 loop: CASSLLGVNTEAFF. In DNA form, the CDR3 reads TGTGCCAGCAGCTTGCTAGGGGTGAACACTGAAGCTTTCTTT. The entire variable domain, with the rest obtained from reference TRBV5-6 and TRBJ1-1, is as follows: DAGVTQSPTHLIKTRGQQVTLRCSPKSGHDTVSWYQQALGQGPQFIFQYYEEEERQRGNFPDRFSGHQFPNYSSELNVNALLLGDSALYLCASSLLGVNTEAFFGQGTRLTVV.

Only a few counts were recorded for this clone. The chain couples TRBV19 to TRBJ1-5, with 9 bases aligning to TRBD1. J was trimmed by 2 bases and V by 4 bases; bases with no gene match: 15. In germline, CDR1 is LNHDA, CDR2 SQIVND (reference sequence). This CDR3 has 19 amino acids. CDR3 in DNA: TGTGCCAGTAGTACAGACCGGGACAGGGACTTTTGGCGCAATCAGCCCCAGCATTTT. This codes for CASSTDRDRDFWRNQPQHF.

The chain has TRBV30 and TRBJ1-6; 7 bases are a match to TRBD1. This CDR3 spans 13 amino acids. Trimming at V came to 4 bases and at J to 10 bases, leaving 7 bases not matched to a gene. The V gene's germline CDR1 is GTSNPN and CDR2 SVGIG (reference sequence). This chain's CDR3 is CAWTRGLGSPLHF. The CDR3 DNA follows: TGTGCCTGGACGAGGGGGCTTGGGTCACCCCTCCACTTT.

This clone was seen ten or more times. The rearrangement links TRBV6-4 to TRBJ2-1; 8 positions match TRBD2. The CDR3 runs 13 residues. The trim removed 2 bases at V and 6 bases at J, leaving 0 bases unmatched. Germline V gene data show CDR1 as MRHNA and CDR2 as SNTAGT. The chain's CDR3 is CASSDGTSNEQFF. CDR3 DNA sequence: TGTGCCAGCAGTGACGGGACTAGCAATGAGCAGTTCTTC.

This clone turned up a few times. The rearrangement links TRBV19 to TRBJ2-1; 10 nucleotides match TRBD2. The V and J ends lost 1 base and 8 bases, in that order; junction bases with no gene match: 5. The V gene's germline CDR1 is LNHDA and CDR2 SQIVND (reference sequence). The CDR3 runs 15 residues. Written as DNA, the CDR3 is TGTGCCAGTAGTATAGCCTCACTAGCGGGACATGAGCAGTTCTTC. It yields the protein CASSIASLAGHEQFF. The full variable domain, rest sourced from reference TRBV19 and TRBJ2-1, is DGGITQSPKYLFRKEGQNVTLSCEQNLNHDAMYWYRQDPGQGLRLIYYSQIVNDFQKGDIAEGYSVSREKKESFPLTVTSAQKNPTAFYLCASSIASLAGHEQFFGPGTRLTVL.

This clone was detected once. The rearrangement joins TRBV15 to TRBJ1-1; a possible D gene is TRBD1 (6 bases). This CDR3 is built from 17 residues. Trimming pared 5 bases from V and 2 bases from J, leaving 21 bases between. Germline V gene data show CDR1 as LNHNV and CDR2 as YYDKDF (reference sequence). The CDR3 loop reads CATSGGAPPEANTEAFF. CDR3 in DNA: TGTGCCACCAGCGGGGGGGCTCCTCCCGAGGCTAACACTGAAGCTTTCTTT. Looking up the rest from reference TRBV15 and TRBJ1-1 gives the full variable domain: DAMVIQNPRYQVTQFGKPVTLSCSQTLNHNVMYWYQQKSSQAPKLLFHYYDKDFNNEADTPDNFQSRRPNTSFCFLDIRSPGLGDTAMYLCATSGGAPPEANTEAFFGQGTRLTVV.

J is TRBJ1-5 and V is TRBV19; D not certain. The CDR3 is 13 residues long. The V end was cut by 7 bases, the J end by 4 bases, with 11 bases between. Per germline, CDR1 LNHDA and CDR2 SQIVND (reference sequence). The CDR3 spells CASTPQANQPQHF. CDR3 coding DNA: TGTGCCAGTACCCCCCAGGCAAATCAGCCCCAGCATTTT. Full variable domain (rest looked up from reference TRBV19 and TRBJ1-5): DGGITQSPKYLFRKEGQNVTLSCEQNLNHDAMYWYRQDPGQGLRLIYYSQIVNDFQKGDIAEGYSVSREKKESFPLTVTSAQKNPTAFYLCASTPQANQPQHFGDGTRLSIL.

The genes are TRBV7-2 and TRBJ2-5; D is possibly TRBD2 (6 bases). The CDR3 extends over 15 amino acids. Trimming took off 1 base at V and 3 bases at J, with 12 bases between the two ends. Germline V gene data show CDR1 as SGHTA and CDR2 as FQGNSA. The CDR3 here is CASSLDLRGKETQYF. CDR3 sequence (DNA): TGTGCCAGCAGCTTAGATTTGCGGGGAAAAGAGACCCAGTACTTC.

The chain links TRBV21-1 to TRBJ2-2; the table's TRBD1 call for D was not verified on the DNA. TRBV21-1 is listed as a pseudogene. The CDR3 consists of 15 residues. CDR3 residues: CASGKRGMDTGELFF. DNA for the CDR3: TGTGCCAGCGGCAAGAGGGGGATGGACACCGGGGAGCTGTTTTTT.

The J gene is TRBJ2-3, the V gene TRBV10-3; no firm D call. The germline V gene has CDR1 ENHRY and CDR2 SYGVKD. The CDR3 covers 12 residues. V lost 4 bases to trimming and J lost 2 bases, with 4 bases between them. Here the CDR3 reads CAISAYTDTQYF. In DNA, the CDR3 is TGTGCCATCAGTGCCTACACAGATACGCAGTATTTT.

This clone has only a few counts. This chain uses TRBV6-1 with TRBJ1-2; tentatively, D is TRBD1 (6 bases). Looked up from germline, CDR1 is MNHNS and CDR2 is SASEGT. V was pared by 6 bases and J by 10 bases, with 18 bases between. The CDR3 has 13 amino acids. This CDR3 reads CASRGSRGGAYTF. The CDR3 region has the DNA TGTGCCAGCAGGGGTTCTAGAGGGGGTGCCTACACCTTC.

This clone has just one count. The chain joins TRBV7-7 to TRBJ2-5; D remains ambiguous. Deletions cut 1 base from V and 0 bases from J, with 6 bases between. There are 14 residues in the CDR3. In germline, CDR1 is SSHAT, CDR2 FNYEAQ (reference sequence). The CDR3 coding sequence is TGTGCCAGCAGCTTAGGCAGGTACCAAGAGACCCAGTACTTC. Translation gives CASSLGRYQETQYF.

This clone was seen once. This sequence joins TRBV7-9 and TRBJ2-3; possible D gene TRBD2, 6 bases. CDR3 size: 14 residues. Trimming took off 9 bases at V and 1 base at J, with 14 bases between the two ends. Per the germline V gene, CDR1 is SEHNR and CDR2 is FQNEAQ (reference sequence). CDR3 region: CASTRGRGTDTQYF. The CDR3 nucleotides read TGTGCCAGTACGCGGGGCAGGGGCACAGATACGCAGTATTTT. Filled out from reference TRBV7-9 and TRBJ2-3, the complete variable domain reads DTGVSQNPRHKITKRGQNVTFRCDPISEHNRLYWYRQTLGQGPEFLTYFQNEAQLEKSRLLSDRFSAERPKGSFSTLEIQRTEQGDSAMYLCASTRGRGTDTQYFGPGTRLTVL.

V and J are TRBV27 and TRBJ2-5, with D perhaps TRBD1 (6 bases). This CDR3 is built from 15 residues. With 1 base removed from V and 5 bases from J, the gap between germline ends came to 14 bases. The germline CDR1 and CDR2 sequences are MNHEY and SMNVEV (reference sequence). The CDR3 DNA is TGTGCCAGCAGTTTATTGGGGGCGAGGGGGGAGACCCAGTACTTC. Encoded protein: CASSLLGARGETQYF.

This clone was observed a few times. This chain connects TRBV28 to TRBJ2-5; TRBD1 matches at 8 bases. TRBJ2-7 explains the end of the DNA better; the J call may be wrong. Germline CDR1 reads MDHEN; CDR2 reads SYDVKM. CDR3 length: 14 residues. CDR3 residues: CASSRLTGGYEQYF. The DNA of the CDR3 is TGTGCCAGCAGCCGTCTAACAGGGGGCTACGAGCAGTACTTC.

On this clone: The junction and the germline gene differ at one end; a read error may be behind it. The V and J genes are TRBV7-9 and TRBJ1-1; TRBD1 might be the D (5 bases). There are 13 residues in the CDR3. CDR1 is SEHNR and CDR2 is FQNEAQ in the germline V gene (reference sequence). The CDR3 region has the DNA TGTTCCAGCAGCTCTCAGGGGAACACTGAAGCTTTCTTT. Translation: CSSSSQGNTEAFF.

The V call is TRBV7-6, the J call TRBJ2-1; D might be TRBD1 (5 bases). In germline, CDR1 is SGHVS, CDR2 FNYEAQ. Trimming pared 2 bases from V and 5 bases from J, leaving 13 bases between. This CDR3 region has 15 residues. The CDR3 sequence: CASSLSETGNNEQFF. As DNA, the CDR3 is TGTGCCAGCAGCTTAAGTGAAACAGGCAACAATGAGCAGTTCTTC.